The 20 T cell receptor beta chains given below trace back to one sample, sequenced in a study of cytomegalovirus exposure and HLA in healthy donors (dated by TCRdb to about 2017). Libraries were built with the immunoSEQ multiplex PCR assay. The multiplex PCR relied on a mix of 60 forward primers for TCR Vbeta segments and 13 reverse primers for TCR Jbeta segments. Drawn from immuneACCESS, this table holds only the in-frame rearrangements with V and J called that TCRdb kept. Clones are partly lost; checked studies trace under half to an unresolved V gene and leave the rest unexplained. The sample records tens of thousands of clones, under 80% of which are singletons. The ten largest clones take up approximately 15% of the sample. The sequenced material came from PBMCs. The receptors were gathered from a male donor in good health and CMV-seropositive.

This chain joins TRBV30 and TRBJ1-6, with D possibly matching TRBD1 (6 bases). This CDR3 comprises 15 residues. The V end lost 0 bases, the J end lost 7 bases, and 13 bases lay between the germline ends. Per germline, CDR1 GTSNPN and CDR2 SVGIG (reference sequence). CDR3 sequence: CAWSVQRTDNSPLHF. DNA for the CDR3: TGTGCCTGGAGTGTACAAAGGACAGACAATTCACCCCTCCACTTT.

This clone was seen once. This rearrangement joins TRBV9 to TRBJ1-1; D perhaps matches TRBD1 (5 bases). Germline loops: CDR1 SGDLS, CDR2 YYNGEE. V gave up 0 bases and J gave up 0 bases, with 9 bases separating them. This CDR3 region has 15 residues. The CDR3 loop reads CASSVGQGMNTEAFF. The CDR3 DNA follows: TGTGCCAGCAGCGTAGGGCAGGGCATGAACACTGAAGCTTTCTTT.

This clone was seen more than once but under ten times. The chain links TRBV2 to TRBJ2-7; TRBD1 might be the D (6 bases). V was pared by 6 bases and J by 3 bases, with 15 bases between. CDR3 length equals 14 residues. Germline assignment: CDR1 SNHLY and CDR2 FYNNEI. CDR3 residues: CASRIQGVGYEQYF. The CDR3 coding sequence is TGTGCCAGCAGAATACAGGGAGTGGGCTACGAGCAGTACTTC.

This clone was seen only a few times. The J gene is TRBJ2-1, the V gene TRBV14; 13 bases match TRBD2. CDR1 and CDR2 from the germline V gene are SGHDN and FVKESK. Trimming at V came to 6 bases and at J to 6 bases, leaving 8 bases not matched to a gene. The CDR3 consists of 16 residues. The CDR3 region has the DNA TGTGCCAGCAGACCAACACTAGCGGGAGGGCCCAATGAGCAGTTCTTC. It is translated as CASRPTLAGGPNEQFF.

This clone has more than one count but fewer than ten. The CDR3: CASNRGGGLREAFF. Written as DNA, the CDR3 is TGTGCCAGCAACCGCGGCGGGGGACTACGTGAAGCTTTCTTT. The rearrangement joins TRBV11-2 to TRBJ1-1; D perhaps matches TRBD1 (5 bases). Germline CDR1 is SGHAT and CDR2 is FQNNGV. With 7 bases removed from V and 7 bases from J, the gap between germline ends came to 19 bases. The CDR3 totals 14 residues. Full variable domain (outside the CDR3, taken from reference TRBV11-2 and TRBJ1-1): EAGVAQSPRYKIIEKRQSVAFWCNPISGHATLYWYQQILGQGPKLLIQFQNNGVVDDSQLPKDRFSAERLKGVDSTLKIQPAKLEDSAVYLCASNRGGGLREAFFGQGTRLTVV.

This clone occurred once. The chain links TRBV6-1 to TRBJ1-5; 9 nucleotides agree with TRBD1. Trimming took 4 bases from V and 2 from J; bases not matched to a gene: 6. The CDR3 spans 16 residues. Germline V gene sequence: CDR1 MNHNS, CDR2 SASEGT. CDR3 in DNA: TGTGCCAGCAGTGTTGGACAGGGGCGAGGCAATCAGCCCCAGCATTTT. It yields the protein CASSVGQGRGNQPQHF.

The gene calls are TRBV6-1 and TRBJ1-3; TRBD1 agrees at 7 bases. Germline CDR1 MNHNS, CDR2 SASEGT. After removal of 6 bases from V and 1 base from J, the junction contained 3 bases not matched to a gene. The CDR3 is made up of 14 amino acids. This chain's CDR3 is CASSLDRSGNTIYF. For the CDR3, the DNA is TGTGCCAGCAGCTTGGACAGGTCTGGAAACACCATATATTTT.

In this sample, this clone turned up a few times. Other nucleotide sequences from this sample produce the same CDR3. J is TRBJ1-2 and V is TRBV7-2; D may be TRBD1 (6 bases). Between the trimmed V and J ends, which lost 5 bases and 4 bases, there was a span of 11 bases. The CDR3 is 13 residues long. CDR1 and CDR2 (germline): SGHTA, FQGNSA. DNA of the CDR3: TGTGCCAGCAGCCCGGACAGAAGCTATGGCTACACCTTC. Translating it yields CASSPDRSYGYTF. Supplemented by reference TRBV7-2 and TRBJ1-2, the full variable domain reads GAGVSQSPSNKVTEKGKDVELRCDPISGHTALYWYRQSLGQGLEFLIYFQGNSAPDKSGLPSDRFSAERTGGSVSTLTIQRTQQEDSAVYLCASSPDRSYGYTFGSGTRLTVV.

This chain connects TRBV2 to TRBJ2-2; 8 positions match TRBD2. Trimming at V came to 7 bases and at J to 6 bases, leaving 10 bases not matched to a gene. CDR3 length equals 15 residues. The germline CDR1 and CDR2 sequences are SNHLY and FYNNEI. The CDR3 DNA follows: TGTGCCAGCAAGATTGAGGCGGGAGGCGCCGGGGAGCTGTTTTTT. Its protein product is CASKIEAGGAGELFF.

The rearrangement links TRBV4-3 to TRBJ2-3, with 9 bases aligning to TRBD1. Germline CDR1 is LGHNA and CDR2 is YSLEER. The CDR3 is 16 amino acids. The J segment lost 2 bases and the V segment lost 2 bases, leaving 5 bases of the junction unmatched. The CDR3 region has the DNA TGCGCCAGCAGCCAAAGGACAGGGGCCTTCACAGATACGCAGTATTTT. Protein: CASSQRTGAFTDTQYF.

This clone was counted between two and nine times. CDR3 in DNA: TGTGCCAGCAGTGAAGGGGGTTCCCCCGGGGCAGATACGCAGTATTTT. This codes for CASSEGGSPGADTQYF. V is TRBV2 and J is TRBJ2-3; D might be TRBD2 (5 bases). The ends were cut back, 1 base at V and 4 bases at J, with 15 bases in the middle. Germline V gene sequence: CDR1 SNHLY, CDR2 FYNNEI. The CDR3 runs to 16 residues.

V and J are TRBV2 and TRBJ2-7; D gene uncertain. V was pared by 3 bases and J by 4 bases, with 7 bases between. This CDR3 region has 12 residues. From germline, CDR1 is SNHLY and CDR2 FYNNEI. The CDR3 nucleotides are TGTGCCAGCAGTGATCTATGGTACGAGCAGTACTTC. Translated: CASSDLWYEQYF.

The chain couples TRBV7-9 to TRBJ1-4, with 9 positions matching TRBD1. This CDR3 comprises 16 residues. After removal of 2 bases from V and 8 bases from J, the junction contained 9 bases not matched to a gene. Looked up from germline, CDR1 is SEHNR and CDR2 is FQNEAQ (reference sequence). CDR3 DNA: TGTGCCAGCAGCTTACAGCCGGGACAGGGATTGGAAAAACTGTTTTTT. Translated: CASSLQPGQGLEKLFF.

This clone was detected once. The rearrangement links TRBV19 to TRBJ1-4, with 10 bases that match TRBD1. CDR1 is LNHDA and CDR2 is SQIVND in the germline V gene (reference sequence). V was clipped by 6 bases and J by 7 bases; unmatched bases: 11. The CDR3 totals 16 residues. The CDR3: CASRGTGQGRREKLFF. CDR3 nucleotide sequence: TGTGCCAGTAGGGGGACGGGACAGGGGCGACGTGAAAAACTGTTTTTT.

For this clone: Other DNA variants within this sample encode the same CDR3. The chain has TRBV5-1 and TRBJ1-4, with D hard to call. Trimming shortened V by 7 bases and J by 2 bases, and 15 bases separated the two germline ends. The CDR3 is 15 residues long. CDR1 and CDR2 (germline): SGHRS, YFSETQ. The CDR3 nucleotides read TGCGCCAGCTGCGTCGGGGAATCTACTAATGAAAAACTGTTTTTT. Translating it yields CASCVGESTNEKLFF.

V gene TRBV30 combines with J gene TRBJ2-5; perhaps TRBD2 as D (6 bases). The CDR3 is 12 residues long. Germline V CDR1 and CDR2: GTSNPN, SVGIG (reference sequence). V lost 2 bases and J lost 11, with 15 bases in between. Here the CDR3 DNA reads TGTGCCTGGAGTTCCCTTGATCGGGAGCAGTACTTC. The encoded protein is CAWSSLDREQYF.

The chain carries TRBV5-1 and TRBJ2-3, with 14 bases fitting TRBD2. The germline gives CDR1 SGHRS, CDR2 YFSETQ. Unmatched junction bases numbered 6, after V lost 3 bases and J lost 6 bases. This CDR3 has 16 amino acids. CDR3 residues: CASSWGLAGVTDTQYF. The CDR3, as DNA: TGCGCCAGCAGCTGGGGACTAGCGGGAGTGACGGATACGCAGTATTTT. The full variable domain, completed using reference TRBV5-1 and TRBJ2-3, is KAGVTQTPRYLIKTRGQQVTLSCSPISGHRSVSWYQQTPGQGLQFLFEYFSETQRNKGNFPGRFSGRQFSNSRSEMNVSTLELGDSALYLCASSWGLAGVTDTQYFGPGTRLTVL.

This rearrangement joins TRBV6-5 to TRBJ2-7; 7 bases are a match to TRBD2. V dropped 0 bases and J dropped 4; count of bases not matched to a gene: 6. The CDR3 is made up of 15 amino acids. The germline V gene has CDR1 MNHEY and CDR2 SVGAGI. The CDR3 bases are TGTGCCAGCAGTTACTCCGCTAGCGGTGGATACGAGCAGTACTTC. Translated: CASSYSASGGYEQYF.

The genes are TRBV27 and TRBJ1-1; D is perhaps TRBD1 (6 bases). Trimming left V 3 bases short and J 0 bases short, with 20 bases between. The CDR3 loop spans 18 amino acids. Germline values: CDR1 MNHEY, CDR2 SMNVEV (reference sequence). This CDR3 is CASSFGGGEISVNTEAFF. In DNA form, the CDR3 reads TGTGCCAGCAGTTTTGGGGGGGGCGAGATCTCGGTGAACACTGAAGCTTTCTTT.

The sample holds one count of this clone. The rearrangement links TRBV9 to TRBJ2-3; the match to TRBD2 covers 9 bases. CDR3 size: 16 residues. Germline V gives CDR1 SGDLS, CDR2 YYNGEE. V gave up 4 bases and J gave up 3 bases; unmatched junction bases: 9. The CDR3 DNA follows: TGTGCCAGCAGCTCCGAGATTAGCGGGGGTACAGATACGCAGTATTTT. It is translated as CASSSEISGGTDTQYF.